These 9 T cell receptor beta chains came from one sample sequenced in a study of blood T cell repertoires in COVID-19 (dated by TCRdb to about 2020). Libraries were prepared through the immunoSEQ multiplex PCR assay. TCRdb took over this immuneACCESS table, retaining in-frame rearrangements with V and J assigned. Such tables are incomplete; in checked studies, under half of the missing clones stem from an unresolved V gene, and the remainder is unexplained. In all, the sample holds under 300,000 clones, and about 80% of those were seen once. The leading ten clones occupy about 15% of the sample. Material: PBMCs or T cells enriched from blood (not recorded which). These receptors were taken from a man aged 35 to 55 who had recovered from COVID-19.

This chain uses TRBV7-6 with TRBJ1-1; D ambiguous. The CDR3 spans 16 residues. Deletions cut 5 bases from V and 3 bases from J, with 19 bases between. Germline CDR1 reads SGHVS; CDR2 reads FNYEAQ. CDR3 DNA sequence: TGTGCCAGCAGCCCTCGGGCAAGCACCGGGGACACTGAAGCTTTCTTT. Protein sequence: CASSPRASTGDTEAFF.

The rearrangement uses TRBV5-6 and TRBJ2-7, with 8 nucleotides matching TRBD2. V lost 5 bases to trimming and J lost 2 bases; unmatched junction nucleotides: 3. The germline V gene encodes CDR1 SGHDT and CDR2 YYEEEE. The CDR3 has 13 residues. In DNA form, the CDR3 reads TGTGCCAGCAGTGGGACTAGAACCTACGAGCAGTACTTC. Translated: CASSGTRTYEQYF.

The gene calls are TRBV21-1 and TRBJ2-1; the table's D call, TRBD2, was not checked against the DNA. TRBV21-1 is classified as a pseudogene. The CDR3 length is 17 residues. DNA for the CDR3: TGTGCCAGCAGCAAAAAGGGAGAACGGGGTTATGAGGATGAGCAGTTCTTC. Amino acid sequence: CASSKKGERGYEDEQFF.

The sample holds one count of this clone. This chain joins TRBV28 and TRBJ1-1; unclear D gene. Germline assignment: CDR1 MDHEN and CDR2 SYDVKM. Trimming shortened V by 4 bases and J by 7 bases, and 13 bases separated the two germline ends. The CDR3 sequence is 13 residues long. CDR3 nucleotide sequence: TGTGCCAGCAGTTCACCCTCGCGAGTTGAAGCTTTCTTT. Its translation is CASSSPSRVEAFF.

This clone was counted a single time. The chain joins TRBV7-8 to TRBJ1-2; D might be TRBD1 (6 bases). V was shortened by 2 bases and J by 7 bases, with 20 bases between the two germline ends. This CDR3 region has 16 residues. CDR1 and CDR2 from the germline V gene are SGHVS and FQNEAQ. The CDR3 coding sequence is TGTGCCAGCAGCTTAACACGACAGGACGAACGGGGTGGCTACACCTTC. Translated, it gives CASSLTRQDERGGYTF.

The V call is TRBV6-6, the J call TRBJ2-5; 8 bases are shared with TRBD2. The CDR3 is 14 residues long. The V and J ends lost 6 bases and 5 bases, in that order; junction bases with no gene match: 8. CDR1 MNHNY and CDR2 SVGAGI come from the germline V gene (reference sequence). DNA of the CDR3: TGTGCCAGCAGCCCGGGGGGGGCTATGGAGACCCAGTACTTC. The encoded protein is CASSPGGAMETQYF.

This chain uses TRBV6-1 with TRBJ1-2; D uncertain. The germline CDR1 and CDR2 sequences are MNHNS and SASEGT. Between the trimmed V and J ends, which lost 2 bases and 0 bases, there was a span of 7 bases. The CDR3 runs to 14 residues. The chain's CDR3 is CASSEIPANYGYTF. In nucleotides, the CDR3 is TGTGCCAGCAGTGAAATCCCGGCTAACTATGGCTACACCTTC.

The chain has TRBV15 and TRBJ1-6; D might be TRBD1 (5 bases). Per germline, CDR1 LNHNV and CDR2 YYDKDF (reference sequence). The CDR3 is made up of 13 amino acids. V gave up 2 bases and J gave up 8 bases, with 7 bases separating them. In nucleotides, the CDR3 is TGTGCCACCAGCAGATCGACAGATTCACCCCTCCACTTT. As protein: CATSRSTDSPLHF.

This chain joins TRBV30 and TRBJ1-5; D not resolved. Trimming left V 1 base short and J 0 bases short, with 4 bases between. The CDR3 runs to 13 residues. The germline gives CDR1 GTSNPN, CDR2 SVGIG (reference sequence). The CDR3 loop is CAWSASSNQPQHF. The CDR3 region has the DNA TGTGCCTGGAGTGCCAGTAGCAATCAGCCCCAGCATTTT.